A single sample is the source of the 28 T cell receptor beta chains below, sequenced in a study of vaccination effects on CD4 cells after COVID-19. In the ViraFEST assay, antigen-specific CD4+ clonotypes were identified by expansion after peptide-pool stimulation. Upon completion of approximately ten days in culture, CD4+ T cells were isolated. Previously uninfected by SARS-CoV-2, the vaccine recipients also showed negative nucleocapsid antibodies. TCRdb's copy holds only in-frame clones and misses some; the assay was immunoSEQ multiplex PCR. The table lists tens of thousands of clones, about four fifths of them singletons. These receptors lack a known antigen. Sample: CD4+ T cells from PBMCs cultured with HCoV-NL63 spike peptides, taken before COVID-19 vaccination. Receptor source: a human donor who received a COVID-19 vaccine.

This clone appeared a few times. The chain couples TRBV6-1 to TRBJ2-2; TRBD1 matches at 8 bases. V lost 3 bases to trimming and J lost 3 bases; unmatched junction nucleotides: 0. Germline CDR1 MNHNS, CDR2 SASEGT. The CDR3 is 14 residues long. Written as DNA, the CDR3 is TGTGCCAGCAGTGAGACAGGGGACACCGGGGAGCTGTTTTTT. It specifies CASSETGDTGELFF.

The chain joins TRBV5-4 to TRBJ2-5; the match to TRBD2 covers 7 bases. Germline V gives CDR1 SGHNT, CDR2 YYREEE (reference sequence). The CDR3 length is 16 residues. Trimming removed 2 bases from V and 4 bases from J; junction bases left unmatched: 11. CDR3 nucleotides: TGTGCCAGCAGCTTATCCTGGACTAGGAGTAGAGAGACCCAGTACTTC. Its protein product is CASSLSWTRSRETQYF.

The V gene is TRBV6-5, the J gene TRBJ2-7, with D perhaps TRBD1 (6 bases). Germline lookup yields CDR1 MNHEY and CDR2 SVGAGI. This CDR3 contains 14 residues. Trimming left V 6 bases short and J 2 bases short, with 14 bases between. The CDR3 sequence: CASSPGHRPYEQYV. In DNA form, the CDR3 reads TGTGCCAGCAGCCCGGGACATCGCCCCTACGAGCAGTACGTC.

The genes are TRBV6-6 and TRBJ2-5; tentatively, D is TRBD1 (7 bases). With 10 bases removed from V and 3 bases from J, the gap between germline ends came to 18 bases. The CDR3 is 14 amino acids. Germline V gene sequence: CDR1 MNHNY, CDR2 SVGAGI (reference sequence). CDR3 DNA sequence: TGTGCCACCCGACAGGGACAGCGGGAAGAGACCCAGTACTTC. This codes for CATRQGQREETQYF.

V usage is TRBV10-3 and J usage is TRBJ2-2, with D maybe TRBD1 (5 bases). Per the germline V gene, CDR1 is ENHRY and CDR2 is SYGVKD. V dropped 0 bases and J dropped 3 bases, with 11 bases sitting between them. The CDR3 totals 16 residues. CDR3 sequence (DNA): TGTGCCATCAGTGAGTCGGTGGACACCTACACCGGGGAGCTGTTTTTT. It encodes CAISESVDTYTGELFF.

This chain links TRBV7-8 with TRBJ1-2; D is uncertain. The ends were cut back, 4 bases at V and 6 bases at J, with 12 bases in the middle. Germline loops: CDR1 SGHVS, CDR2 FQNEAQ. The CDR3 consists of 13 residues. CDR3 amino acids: CASSWGGSDGYTF. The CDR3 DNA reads TGTGCCAGCAGCTGGGGAGGTAGCGATGGCTACACCTTC.

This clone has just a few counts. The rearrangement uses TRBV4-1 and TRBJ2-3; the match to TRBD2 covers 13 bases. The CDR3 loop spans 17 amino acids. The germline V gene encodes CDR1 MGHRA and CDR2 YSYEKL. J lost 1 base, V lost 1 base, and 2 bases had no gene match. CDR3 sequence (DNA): TGCGCCAGCAGCCAAGGACTAGCGGGGGGACGCACAGATACGCAGTATTTT. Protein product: CASSQGLAGGRTDTQYF.

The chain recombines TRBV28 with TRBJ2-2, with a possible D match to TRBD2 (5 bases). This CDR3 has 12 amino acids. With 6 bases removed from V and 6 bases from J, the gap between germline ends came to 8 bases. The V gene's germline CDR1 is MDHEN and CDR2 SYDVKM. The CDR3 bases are TGTGCCAGCAGAGAGGGAGCCGGGGAGCTGTTTTTT. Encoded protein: CASREGAGELFF.

CDR3 region: CASSLTGPTKNIQYF. The CDR3 DNA sequence: TGTGCCAGCAGCTTGACAGGTCCCACCAAAAACATTCAGTACTTC. The chain is built from TRBV5-5 and TRBJ2-4; D possibly corresponds to TRBD1 (5 bases). Between the trimmed V and J ends, which lost 1 base and 2 bases, there was a span of 10 bases. The CDR3 has 15 amino acids. Germline CDR1 and CDR2: SGHKS and YYEKEE (reference sequence).

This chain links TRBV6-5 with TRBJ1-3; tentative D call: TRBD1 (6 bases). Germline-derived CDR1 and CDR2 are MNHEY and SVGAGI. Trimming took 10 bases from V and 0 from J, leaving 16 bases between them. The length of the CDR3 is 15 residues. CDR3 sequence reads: CATLDRLYSGNTIYF. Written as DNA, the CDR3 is TGTGCCACCTTAGACAGGCTTTACTCTGGAAACACCATATATTTT.

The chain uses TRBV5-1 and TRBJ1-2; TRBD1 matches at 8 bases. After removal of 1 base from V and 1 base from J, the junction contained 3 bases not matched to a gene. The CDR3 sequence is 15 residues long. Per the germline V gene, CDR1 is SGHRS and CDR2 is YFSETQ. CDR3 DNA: TGCGCCAGCAGCTTGTCACAGGGGGTTAACTATGGCTACACCTTC. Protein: CASSLSQGVNYGYTF.

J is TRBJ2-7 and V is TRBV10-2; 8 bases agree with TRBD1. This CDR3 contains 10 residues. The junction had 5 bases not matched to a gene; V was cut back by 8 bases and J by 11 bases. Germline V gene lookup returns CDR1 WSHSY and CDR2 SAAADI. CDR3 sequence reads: CASATGQEYV. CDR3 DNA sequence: TGCGCCAGCGCCACGGGACAGGAGTACGTC.

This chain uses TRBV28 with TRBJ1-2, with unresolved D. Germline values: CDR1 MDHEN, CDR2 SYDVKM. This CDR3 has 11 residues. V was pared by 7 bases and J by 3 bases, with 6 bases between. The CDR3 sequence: CASTGYYGYTF. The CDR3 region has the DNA TGTGCCAGCACCGGGTACTATGGCTACACCTTC.

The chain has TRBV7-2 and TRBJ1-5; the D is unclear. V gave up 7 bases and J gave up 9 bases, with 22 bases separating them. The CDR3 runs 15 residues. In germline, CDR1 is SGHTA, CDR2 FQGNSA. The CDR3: CASTLGSGLFTPQHF. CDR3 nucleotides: TGTGCCAGCACCTTGGGTAGTGGTTTATTTACGCCCCAGCATTTT.

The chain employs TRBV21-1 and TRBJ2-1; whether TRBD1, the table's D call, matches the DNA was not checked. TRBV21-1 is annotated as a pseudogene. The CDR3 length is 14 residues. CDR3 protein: CASSPGQGYNEQFF. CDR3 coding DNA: TGTGCCAGCAGCCCGGGACAGGGATACAATGAGCAGTTCTTC.

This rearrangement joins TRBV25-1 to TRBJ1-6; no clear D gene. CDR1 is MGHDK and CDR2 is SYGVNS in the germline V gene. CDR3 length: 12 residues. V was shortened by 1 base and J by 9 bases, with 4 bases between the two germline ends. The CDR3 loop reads CASSELSSPLHF. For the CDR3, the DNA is TGTGCCAGCAGTGAATTGAGTTCACCCCTCCACTTT.

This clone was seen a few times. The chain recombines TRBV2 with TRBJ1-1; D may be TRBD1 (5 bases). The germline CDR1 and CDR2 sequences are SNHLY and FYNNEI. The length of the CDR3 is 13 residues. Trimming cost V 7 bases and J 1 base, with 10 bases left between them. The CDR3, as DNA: TGTGCCAGCACCGTGGACACGAACACTGAAGCTTTCTTT. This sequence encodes CASTVDTNTEAFF.

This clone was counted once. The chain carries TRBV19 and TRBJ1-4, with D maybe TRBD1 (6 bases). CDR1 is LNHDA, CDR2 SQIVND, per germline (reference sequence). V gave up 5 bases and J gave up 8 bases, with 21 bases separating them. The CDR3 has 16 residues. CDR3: CASSGSQGWVGEKLFF. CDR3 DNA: TGTGCCAGTAGTGGGTCACAGGGTTGGGTTGGCGAAAAACTGTTTTTT.

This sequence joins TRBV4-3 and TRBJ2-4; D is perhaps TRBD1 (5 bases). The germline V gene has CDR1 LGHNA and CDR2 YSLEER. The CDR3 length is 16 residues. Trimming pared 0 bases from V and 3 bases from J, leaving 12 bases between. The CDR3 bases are TGCGCCAGCAGCCAAGACTTCCGACAGTACAAAAACATTCAGTACTTC. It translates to CASSQDFRQYKNIQYF.

The CDR3, as DNA: TGCAGCGTTAAACTACAGGGAATATTCGAAAAACTGTTTTTT. Translated, it gives CSVKLQGIFEKLFF. The chain carries TRBV29-1 and TRBJ1-4; possible D gene TRBD1, 6 bases. The CDR3 loop spans 14 amino acids. Germline assignment: CDR1 SQVTM and CDR2 ANQGSEA. V lost 5 bases and J lost 8, with 18 bases in between.

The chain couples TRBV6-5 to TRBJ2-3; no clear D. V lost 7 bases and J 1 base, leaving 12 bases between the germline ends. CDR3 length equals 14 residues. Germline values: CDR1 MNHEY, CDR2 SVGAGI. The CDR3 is CASTISRGTDTQYF. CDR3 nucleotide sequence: TGTGCCAGCACCATATCCCGGGGCACAGATACGCAGTATTTT.

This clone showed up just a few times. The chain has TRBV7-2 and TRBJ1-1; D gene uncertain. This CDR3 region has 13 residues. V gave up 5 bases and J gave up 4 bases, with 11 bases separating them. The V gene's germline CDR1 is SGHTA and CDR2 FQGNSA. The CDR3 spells CASSRRGGTEAFF. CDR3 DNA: TGTGCCAGCAGCCGTCGTGGAGGCACTGAAGCTTTCTTT.

CDR3 in amino acids: CASSQDVLAGGTGELFF. CDR3 nucleotide sequence: TGCGCCAGCAGCCAAGACGTACTAGCGGGGGGCACCGGGGAGCTGTTTTTT. The V call is TRBV4-3, the J call TRBJ2-2; 12 bases fit TRBD2. This CDR3 is built from 17 residues. The germline gives CDR1 LGHNA, CDR2 YSLEER. V lost 0 bases and J lost 4; bases outside the gene matches: 3.

CDR3 protein: CASSQAGSPYEKLFF. For the CDR3, the DNA is TGTGCCAGCAGCCAAGCAGGATCGCCTTATGAAAAACTGTTTTTT. This chain uses TRBV3-1 (or the pseudogene TRBV3-2) with TRBJ1-4; D ambiguous. CDR3 length: 15 residues. Trimming took 1 base from V and 6 from J, leaving 12 bases between them. Per germline, CDR1 LGHDT and CDR2 YNNKEL (reference sequence).

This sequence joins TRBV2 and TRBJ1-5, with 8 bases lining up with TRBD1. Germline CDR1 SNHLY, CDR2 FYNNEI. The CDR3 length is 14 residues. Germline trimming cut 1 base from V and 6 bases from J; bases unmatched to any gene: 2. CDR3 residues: CASSEVTGAQPQHF. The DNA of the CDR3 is TGTGCCAGCAGTGAAGTGACAGGGGCTCAGCCCCAGCATTTT.

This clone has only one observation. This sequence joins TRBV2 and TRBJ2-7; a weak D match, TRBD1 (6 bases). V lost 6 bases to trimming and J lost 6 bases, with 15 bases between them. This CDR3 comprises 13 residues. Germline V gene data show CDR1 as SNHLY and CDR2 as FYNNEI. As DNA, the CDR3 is TGTGCCAGCAGGGTGGACAGCCAAACCGAGCAGTACGTC. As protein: CASRVDSQTEQYV.

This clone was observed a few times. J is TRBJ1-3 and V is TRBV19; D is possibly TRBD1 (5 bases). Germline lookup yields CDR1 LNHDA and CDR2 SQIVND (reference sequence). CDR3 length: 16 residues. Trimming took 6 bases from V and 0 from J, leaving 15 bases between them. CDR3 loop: CASRSVGAYSGNTIYF. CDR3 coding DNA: TGTGCCAGTAGATCCGTCGGGGCTTACTCTGGAAACACCATATATTTT. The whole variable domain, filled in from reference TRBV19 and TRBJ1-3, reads DGGITQSPKYLFRKEGQNVTLSCEQNLNHDAMYWYRQDPGQGLRLIYYSQIVNDFQKGDIAEGYSVSREKKESFPLTVTSAQKNPTAFYLCASRSVGAYSGNTIYFGEGSWLTVV.

The CDR3 loop is CASSYGVTDTQYF. The CDR3 region has the DNA TGTGCCAGCAGTTACGGGGTTACAGATACGCAGTATTTT. The V gene is TRBV6-5, the J gene TRBJ2-3; D not resolved. Deletions cut 2 bases from V and 3 bases from J, with 6 bases between. The length of the CDR3 is 13 residues. CDR1 is MNHEY, CDR2 SVGAGI, per germline.